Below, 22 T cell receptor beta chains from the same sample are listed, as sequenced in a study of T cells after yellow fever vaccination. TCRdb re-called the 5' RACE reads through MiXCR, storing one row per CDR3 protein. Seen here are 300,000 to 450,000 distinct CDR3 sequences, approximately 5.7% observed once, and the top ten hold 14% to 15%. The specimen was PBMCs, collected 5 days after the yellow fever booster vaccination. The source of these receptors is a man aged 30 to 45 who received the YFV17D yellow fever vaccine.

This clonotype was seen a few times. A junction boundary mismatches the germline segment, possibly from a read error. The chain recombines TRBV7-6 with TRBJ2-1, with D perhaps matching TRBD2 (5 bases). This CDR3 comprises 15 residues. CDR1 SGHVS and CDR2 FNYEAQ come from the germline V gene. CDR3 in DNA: TGTGCCAGCAGCCGGGGTGGAGTGGGGAACAATGAGAAGTTCTTC. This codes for CASSRGGVGNNEKFF. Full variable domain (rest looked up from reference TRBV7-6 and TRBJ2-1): GAGVSQSPRYKVTKRGQDVALRCDPISGHVSLYWYRQALGQGPEFLTYFNYEAQQDKSGLPNDRFSAERPEGSISTLTIQRTEQRDSAMYRCASSRGGVGNNEKFFGPGTRLTVL.

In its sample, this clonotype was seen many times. CDR3 loop: CASSLTGGSNEAFF. The CDR3 DNA reads TGTGCCAGCAGCTTGACAGGGGGCTCGAATGAAGCTTTCTTT. V gene TRBV12-3 or TRBV12-4 combines with J gene TRBJ1-1; 10 bases line up with TRBD1. CDR3 size: 14 residues. V lost 6 bases, J lost 7 bases, and 8 bases stayed unmatched.

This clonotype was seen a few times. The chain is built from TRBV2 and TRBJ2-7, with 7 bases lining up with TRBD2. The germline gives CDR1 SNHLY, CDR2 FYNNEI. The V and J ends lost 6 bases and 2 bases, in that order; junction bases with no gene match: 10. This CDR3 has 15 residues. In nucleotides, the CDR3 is TGTGCCAGCAGGGGAACTAGCGTGGCCCCCTACGAGCAGTACTTC. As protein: CASRGTSVAPYEQYF.

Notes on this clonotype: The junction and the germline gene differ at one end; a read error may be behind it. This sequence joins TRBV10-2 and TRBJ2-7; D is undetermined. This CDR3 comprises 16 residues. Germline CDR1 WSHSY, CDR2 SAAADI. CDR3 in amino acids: CVSCQPMRPEAYEQYF. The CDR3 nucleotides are TGCGTCAGCTGTCAGCCGATGCGCCCTGAGGCCTACGAGCAGTACTTC.

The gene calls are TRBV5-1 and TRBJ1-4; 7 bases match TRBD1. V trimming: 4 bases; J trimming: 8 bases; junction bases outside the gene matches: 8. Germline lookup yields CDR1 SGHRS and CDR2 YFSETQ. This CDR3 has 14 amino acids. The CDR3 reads CASSTGQRKEKLFF. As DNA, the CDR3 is TGCGCCAGCAGCACGGGACAGCGAAAGGAAAAACTGTTTTTT. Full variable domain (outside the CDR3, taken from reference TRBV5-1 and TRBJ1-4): KAGVTQTPRYLIKTRGQQVTLSCSPISGHRSVSWYQQTPGQGLQFLFEYFSETQRNKGNFPGRFSGRQFSNSRSEMNVSTLELGDSALYLCASSTGQRKEKLFFGSGTQLSVL.

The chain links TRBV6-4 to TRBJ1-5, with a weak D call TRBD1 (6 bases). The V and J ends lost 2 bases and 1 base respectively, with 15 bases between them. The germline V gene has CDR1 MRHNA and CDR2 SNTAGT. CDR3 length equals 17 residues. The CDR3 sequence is CASSDPRTELSNQPQHF. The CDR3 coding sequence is TGTGCCAGCAGTGACCCGAGGACAGAGTTGAGCAATCAGCCCCAGCATTTT.

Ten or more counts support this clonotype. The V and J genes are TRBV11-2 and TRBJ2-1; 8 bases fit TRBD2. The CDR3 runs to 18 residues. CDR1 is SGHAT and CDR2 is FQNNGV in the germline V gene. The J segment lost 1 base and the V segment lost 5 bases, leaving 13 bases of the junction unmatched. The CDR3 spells CASSPTPGTRRSYNEQFF. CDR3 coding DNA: TGTGCCAGCAGCCCAACCCCCGGGACTAGAAGATCCTACAATGAGCAGTTCTTC.

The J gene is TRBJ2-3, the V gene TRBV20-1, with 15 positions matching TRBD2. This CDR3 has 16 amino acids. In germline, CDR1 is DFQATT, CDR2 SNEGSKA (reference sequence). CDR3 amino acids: CSTGLAGGPSLDTQYF. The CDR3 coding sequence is TGCAGCACGGGACTAGCGGGAGGTCCCTCTCTAGATACGCAGTATTTT.

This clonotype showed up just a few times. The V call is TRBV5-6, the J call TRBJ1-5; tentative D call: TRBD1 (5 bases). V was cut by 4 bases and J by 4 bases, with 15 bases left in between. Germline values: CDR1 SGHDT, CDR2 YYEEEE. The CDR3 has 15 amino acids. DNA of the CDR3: TGTGCCAGCAGCCCTAACCGGGGGATAAATCAGCCCCAGCATTTT. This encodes CASSPNRGINQPQHF.

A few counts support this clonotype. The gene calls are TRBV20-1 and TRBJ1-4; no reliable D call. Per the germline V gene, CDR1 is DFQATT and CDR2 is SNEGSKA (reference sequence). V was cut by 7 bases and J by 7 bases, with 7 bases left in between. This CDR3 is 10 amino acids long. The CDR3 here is CSVLAEKLFF. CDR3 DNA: TGCAGTGTTCTCGCTGAAAAACTGTTTTTT.

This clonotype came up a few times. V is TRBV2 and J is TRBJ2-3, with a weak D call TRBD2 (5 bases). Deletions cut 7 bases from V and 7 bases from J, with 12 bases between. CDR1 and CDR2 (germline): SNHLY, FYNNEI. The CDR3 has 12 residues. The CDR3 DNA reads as TGTGCCAGCACAGGACCGGGAAATACGCAGTATTTT. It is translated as CASTGPGNTQYF.

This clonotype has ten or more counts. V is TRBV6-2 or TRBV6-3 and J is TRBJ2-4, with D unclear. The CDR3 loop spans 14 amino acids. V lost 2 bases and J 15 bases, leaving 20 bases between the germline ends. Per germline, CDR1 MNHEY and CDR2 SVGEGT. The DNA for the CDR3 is TGTGCCAGCAGTTACGGCCCAGTCAAGAGGTGGGGGTACTTC. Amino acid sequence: CASSYGPVKRWGYF.

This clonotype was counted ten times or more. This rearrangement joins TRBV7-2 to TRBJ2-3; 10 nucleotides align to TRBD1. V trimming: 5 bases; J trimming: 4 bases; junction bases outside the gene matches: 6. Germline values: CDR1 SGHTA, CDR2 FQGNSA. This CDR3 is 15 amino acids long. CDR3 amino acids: CASSRGQGRADTQYF. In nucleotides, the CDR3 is TGTGCCAGCAGCCGGGGACAGGGGAGGGCAGATACGCAGTATTTT.

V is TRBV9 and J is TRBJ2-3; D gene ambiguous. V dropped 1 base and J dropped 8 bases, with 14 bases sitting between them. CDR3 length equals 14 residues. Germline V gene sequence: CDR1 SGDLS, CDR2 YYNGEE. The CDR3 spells CASSVLPSGGTQYF. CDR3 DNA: TGTGCCAGCAGCGTACTCCCGAGTGGCGGTACGCAGTATTTT.

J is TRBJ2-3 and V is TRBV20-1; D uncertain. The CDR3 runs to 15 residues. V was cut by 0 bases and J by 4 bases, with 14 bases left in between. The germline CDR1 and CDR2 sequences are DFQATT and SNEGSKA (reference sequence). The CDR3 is CSARERSRIPDTQYF. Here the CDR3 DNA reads TGCAGTGCTAGAGAACGGAGCAGGATTCCAGATACGCAGTATTTT.

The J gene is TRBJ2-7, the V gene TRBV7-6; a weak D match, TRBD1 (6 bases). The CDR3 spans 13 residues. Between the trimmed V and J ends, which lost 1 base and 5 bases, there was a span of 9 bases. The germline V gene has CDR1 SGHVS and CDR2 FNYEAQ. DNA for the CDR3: TGTGCCAGCAGCTTAGGGTACAGGGACGAGCAGTACTTC. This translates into CASSLGYRDEQYF.

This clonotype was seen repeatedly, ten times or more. CDR3 protein: CASSLHGAPPYEQYF. CDR3 DNA: TGTGCCAGCAGTTTGCATGGGGCTCCTCCCTACGAGCAGTACTTC. V and J are TRBV12-3 or TRBV12-4 and TRBJ2-7; the D gene is possibly TRBD1 (5 bases). The CDR3 is made up of 15 amino acids. Trimming removed 3 bases at V and 2 bases at J, with 14 bases between.

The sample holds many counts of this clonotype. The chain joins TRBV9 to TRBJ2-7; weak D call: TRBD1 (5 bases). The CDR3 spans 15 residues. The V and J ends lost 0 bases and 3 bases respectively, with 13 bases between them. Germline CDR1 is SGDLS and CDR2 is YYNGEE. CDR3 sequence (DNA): TGTGCCAGCAGCGTAGGAAGGGGCGCGAGCTACGAGCAGTACTTC. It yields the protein CASSVGRGASYEQYF.

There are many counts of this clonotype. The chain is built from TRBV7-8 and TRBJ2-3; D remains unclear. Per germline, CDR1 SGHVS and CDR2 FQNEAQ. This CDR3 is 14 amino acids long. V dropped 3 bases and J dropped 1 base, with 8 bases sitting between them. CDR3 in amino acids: CASSFVVRTDTQYF. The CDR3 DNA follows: TGTGCCAGCAGCTTTGTAGTTCGCACAGATACGCAGTATTTT.

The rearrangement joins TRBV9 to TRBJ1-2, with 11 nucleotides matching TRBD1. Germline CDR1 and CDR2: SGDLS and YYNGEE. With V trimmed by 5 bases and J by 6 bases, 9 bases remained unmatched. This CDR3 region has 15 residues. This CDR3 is CASSVGQGEIDGYTF. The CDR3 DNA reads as TGTGCCAGCAGTGTGGGACAGGGGGAAATTGATGGCTACACCTTC.

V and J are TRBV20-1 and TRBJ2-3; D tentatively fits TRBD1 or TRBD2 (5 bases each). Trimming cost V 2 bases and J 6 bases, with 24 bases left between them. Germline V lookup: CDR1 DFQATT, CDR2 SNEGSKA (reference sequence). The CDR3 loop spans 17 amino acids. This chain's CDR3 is CSARLGAGFGSGDTQYF. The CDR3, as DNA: TGCAGTGCTAGACTCGGGGCCGGTTTTGGGAGCGGTGATACGCAGTATTTT.

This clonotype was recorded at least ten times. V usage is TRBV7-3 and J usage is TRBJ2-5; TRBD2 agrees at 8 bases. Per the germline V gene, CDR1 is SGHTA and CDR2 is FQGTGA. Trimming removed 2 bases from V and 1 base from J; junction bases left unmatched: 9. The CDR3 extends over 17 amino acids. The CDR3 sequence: CASSLGLGLAGQETQYF. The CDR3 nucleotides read TGTGCCAGCAGCTTAGGCTTGGGCCTAGCGGGCCAAGAGACCCAGTACTTC.